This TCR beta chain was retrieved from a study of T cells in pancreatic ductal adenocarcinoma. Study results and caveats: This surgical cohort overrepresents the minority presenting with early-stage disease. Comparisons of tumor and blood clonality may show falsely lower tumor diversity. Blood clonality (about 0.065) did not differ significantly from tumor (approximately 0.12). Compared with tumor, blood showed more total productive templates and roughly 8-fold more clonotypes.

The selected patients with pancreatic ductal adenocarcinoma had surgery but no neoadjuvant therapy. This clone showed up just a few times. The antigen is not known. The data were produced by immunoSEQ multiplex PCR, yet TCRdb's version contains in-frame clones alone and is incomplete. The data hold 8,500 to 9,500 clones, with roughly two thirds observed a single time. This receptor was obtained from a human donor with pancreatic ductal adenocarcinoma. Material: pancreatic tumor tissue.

The CDR3 DNA reads TGTGCCAGCAGTCAAGACGGGCCGGGGCAGCCCCAGCATTTT. Translation gives CASSQDGPGQPQHF. The chain combines TRBV6-5 with TRBJ1-5, with D hard to call. Trimming stripped 5 bases from V and 7 bases from J, with 15 bases between. Germline assignment: CDR1 MNHEY and CDR2 SVGAGI. There are 14 residues in the CDR3.